This is a list of T cell receptor beta chains from one sample in a study of beta chain features in type 1 diabetes. Sequenced by immunoSEQ multiplex PCR; TCRdb stores in-frame clones only, minus some. Of roughly 230,000 clones listed, around 9.6% are singletons. Sequencing used naive CD4+ T cells from blood. These receptors all stem from a woman between 18 and 30 years old in good health. The CDR3 runs from the conserved cysteine through the conserved F or W. A D gene is named only where the DNA matches it firmly. Where a row states a size, it is once, few, many or the class of an expanded clone; other rows omit it.

d_gene	abundance	j_gene	v_gene	CDR3aa	CDR3nt
TRBD1	few	TRBJ2-7	TRBV2	CASRQIDRAPYEQYF	TGTGCCAGCAGACAGATTGACAGGGCCCCCTACGAGCAGTACTTC
.	.	TRBJ1-2	TRBV7-8	CASSLGGLGYTF	TGTGCCAGCAGCTTAGGAGGACTTGGCTACACCTTC
.	few	TRBJ1-1	TRBV11-1	CASSLTGNTEAFF	TGTGCCAGCAGCTTAACGGGGAACACTGAAGCTTTCTTT
TRBD2	few	TRBJ2-1	TRBV27	CASSPRLAGGPSYNEQFF	TGTGCCAGCAGTCCCCGACTAGCGGGAGGCCCCTCCTACAATGAGCAGTTCTTC
TRBD1	.	TRBJ2-5	TRBV15	CATSRDHGQVVQETQYF	TGTGCCACCAGCAGAGACCACGGACAGGTAGTCCAAGAGACCCAGTACTTC
TRBD1	.	TRBJ1-2	TRBV9	CASSVRTGGHGYTF	TGTGCCAGCAGCGTAAGGACAGGGGGCCATGGCTACACCTTC
.	.	TRBJ1-2	TRBV9	CASSLTDSANYGYTF	TGTGCCAGCAGTCTTACTGATTCTGCTAACTATGGCTACACCTTC
.	.	TRBJ2-7	TRBV11-2	CASSPLSLSQRDYEQYF	TGTGCCAGCAGCCCACTTAGTCTTTCACAGAGAGACTACGAGCAGTACTTC
.	few	TRBJ2-7	TRBV2	CASRRELYEQYF	TGTGCCAGCAGGCGGGAACTCTACGAGCAGTACTTC
.	few	TRBJ2-5	TRBV20-1	CSARPGETQYF	TGCAGTGCTAGACCCGGGGAGACCCAGTACTTC
TRBD1	.	TRBJ1-1	TRBV19	CASSSWTGNTEAFF	TGTGCCAGTAGTAGTTGGACAGGGAACACTGAAGCTTTCTTT
.	.	TRBJ2-3	TRBV4-2	CASSPILGEAKDTQYF	TGTGCCAGCAGCCCCATACTAGGTGAAGCCAAAGATACGCAGTATTTT
TRBD1	few	TRBJ2-7	TRBV2	CASSIAGDRESFGYEQYF	TGTGCCAGCTCAATCGCGGGGGACAGGGAATCTTTCGGCTACGAGCAGTACTTC
TRBD1	.	TRBJ2-7	TRBV4-1	CASSQAPGQAIKEQYF	TGCGCCAGCAGCCAAGCCCCGGGACAGGCGATCAAGGAGCAGTACTTC
.	many	TRBJ2-7	TRBV7-2	CASSRSGEYEQYF	TGTGCCAGCAGTCGATCCGGGGAGTACGAGCAGTACTTC
.	.	TRBJ1-1	TRBV2	CASSPGGTEAFF	TGTGCCAGCAGCCCGGGGGGTACTGAAGCTTTCTTT
.	few	TRBJ1-2	TRBV30	CAWGTGNYGYTF	TGTGCCTGGGGAACAGGGAACTATGGCTACACCTTC
.	.	TRBJ2-7	TRBV18	CASSIAEASYEQYF	TGTGCCAGCTCGATAGCGGAGGCGTCCTACGAGCAGTACTTC
.	few	TRBJ1-1	TRBV29-1	CSPGEGFMNTEAFF	TGCAGCCCTGGGGAGGGTTTCATGAACACTGAAGCTTTCTTT
TRBD2	few	TRBJ2-7	TRBV2	CASSERSSGPYEQYF	TGTGCCAGCAGTGAAAGGTCTAGCGGACCCTACGAGCAGTACTTC
.	.	TRBJ2-7	TRBV30	CAFTPGTHKGYEQYF	TGTGCCTTTACTCCCGGGACACATAAGGGCTACGAGCAGTACTTC
.	.	TRBJ1-1	TRBV5-1	CASSYHPGPQGEAFF	TGCGCCAGCAGCTATCATCCGGGCCCGCAGGGAGAAGCTTTCTTT
TRBD2	.	TRBJ2-3	TRBV19	CASRRSGRNTDTQYF	TGTGCCAGTAGGCGAAGCGGGAGAAACACAGATACGCAGTATTTT
.	few	TRBJ2-7	TRBV18	CASSPPNARSGYYEQYF	TGTGCCAGCTCACCACCGAACGCAAGAAGCGGGTACTACGAGCAGTACTTC
TRBD2	.	TRBJ2-5	TRBV5-1	CASSLGRGDRRETQYF	TGCGCCAGCAGCTTGGGCCGGGGGGACCGCCGGGAGACCCAGTACTTC
TRBD2	few	TRBJ2-5	TRBV18	CASSEGRAAETQYF	TGTGCCAGCTCAGAAGGGAGGGCCGCGGAGACCCAGTACTTC
.	.	TRBJ2-1	TRBV7-9	CASSRFKSAGMGYNEQFF	TGTGCCAGCAGCCGATTTAAATCGGCGGGGATGGGGTACAATGAGCAGTTCTTC
.	few	TRBJ2-1	TRBV12-2	CASRTSSGRHNEQFF	TGTGCAAGTCGGACCTCTAGCGGGCGGCACAATGAGCAGTTCTTC
.	.	TRBJ1-2	TRBV6-1	CASSEVWRSGYTF	TGTGCCAGCAGTGAGGTCTGGCGGAGCGGCTACACCTTC
.	few	TRBJ2-7	TRBV4-2	CASSQDRSSYEQYF	TGTGCCAGCAGCCAAGATCGTAGCTCCTACGAGCAGTACTTC
.	.	TRBJ1-2	TRBV5-1	CASSLDTGGYTF	TGCGCCAGCAGCTTGGATACAGGCGGCTACACCTTC
TRBD1	.	TRBJ2-7	TRBV5-5	CASSLAGQGRPYEQYF	TGTGCCAGCAGCTTGGCAGGACAGGGTAGGCCCTACGAGCAGTACTTC
.	.	TRBJ2-7	TRBV14	CASSHARQHEQYF	TGTGCCAGCAGCCACGCTAGGCAGCACGAGCAGTACTTC
TRBD1	few	TRBJ1-2	TRBV19	CASTGGPYGYTF	TGTGCCAGTACAGGGGGTCCCTATGGCTACACCTTC
TRBD2	.	TRBJ2-7	TRBV7-2	CASSPPGGGRSSEQYF	TGTGCCAGCAGCCCCCCGGGGGGCGGGAGGAGTAGCGAGCAGTACTTC
.	.	TRBJ2-1	TRBV5-1	CASMNSEADEQFF	TGCGCCAGCATGAACTCGGAGGCGGATGAGCAGTTCTTC
TRBD2	few	TRBJ2-3	TRBV5-1	CASSVSSGGTDTQYF	TGCGCCAGCAGCGTGAGTAGCGGGGGAACAGATACGCAGTATTTT
TRBD1	.	TRBJ1-2	TRBV6-6	CASSQTGNYGYTF	TGTGCCAGCAGCCAGACAGGGAACTATGGCTACACCTTC
.	.	TRBJ1-1	TRBV30	CAWSVKGGTEAFF	TGTGCCTGGAGTGTAAAGGGAGGCACTGAAGCTTTCTTT
.	once	TRBJ1-2	TRBV5-1	CASSLAEGSTYGYTF	TGCGCCAGCAGCTTGGCCGAGGGATCCACTTATGGCTACACCTTC
TRBD1	.	TRBJ1-1	TRBV2	CASQVGTANTEAFF	TGTGCCAGTCAGGTCGGGACAGCGAACACTGAAGCTTTCTTT
.	few	TRBJ1-2	TRBV25-1	CASSNLGGYTF	TGTGCCAGCAGTAACCTCGGGGGCTACACCTTC
TRBD2	.	TRBJ2-3	TRBV5-1	CASTLKAGEADTQYF	TGCGCCAGCACCCTTAAGGCGGGAGAGGCAGATACGCAGTATTTT
.	few	TRBJ2-1	TRBV2	CASSEARGQGNEQFF	TGTGCCAGCAGTGAAGCGCGCGGACAAGGCAATGAGCAGTTCTTC
.	many	TRBJ2-1	TRBV7-9	CASSPRGQWAHEQFF	TGTGCCAGCAGCCCCCGTGGGCAGTGGGCGCATGAGCAGTTCTTC
TRBD2	.	TRBJ2-5	TRBV6-6	CASSRGLAGGYETQYF	TGTGCCAGCAGCCGCGGACTAGCGGGGGGGTATGAGACCCAGTACTTC